The sequence of this T cell receptor beta chain was determined in a study of CD8 T cells in Susac syndrome. TCR beta sequences were obtained from blood CD8+ and CD4+ T cells. This CDR3 is 13 amino acids long. Per germline, CDR1 LGHNT and CDR2 FRNRAP. V was pared by 6 bases and J by 2 bases, with 11 bases between. A quantity of about 0.5 to 1 ug RNA underwent reverse transcription using random hexamers. It was immunoSEQ multiplex PCR that amplified TCR beta CDR3 across 54 Vbeta and 13 Jbeta. One entry per CDR3 protein, called by TCRdb with MiXCR from the immunoSEQ multiplex PCR reads. The sample yields roughly 150,000 distinct CDR3 sequences, 90% to 95% seen once.

Sample: CD4+ T cells from PBMCs. The clonotype was recovered from a human donor in good health. The gene calls are TRBV12-5 and TRBJ2-7, with a weak D call TRBD1 (6 bases). The CDR3 region has the DNA TGTGCTAGTGGAAGGGACACAACCTACGAGCAGTACTTC. Its translation: CASGRDTTYEQYF.